One sample yielded the 30 T cell receptor beta chains listed below, sequenced in a study of T cell repertoires in cytomegalovirus infection. The antigens of these receptors remain unknown. TCRdb re-analysed the reads in MiXCR, keeping a single row per CDR3 protein. This table has some 110,000 distinct CDR3 sequences, around a tenth appearing once. The source material was PBMCs, sequenced either directly or after in vitro stimulation (not recorded which). The origin of the receptors is a human donor in good health (CMV status not recorded). Some clones in this sample may be carry-over from other donors' samples.

This clonotype was detected ten times or more. The chain employs TRBV2 and TRBJ2-7, with 9 bases aligning to TRBD1. Trimming at V came to 7 bases and at J to 2 bases, leaving 3 bases not matched to a gene. CDR1 and CDR2 (germline): SNHLY, FYNNEI. The CDR3 loop spans 13 amino acids. The CDR3 loop reads CASTRDRAYEQYF. The DNA for the CDR3 is TGTGCCAGCACCCGGGACAGGGCCTACGAGCAGTACTTC.

This clonotype occurred once. A much larger clone lies one base from this, so it may be a read error. The V and J genes are TRBV7-2 and TRBJ1-2, with TRBD1 matching 9 bases. Germline lookup yields CDR1 SGHTA and CDR2 FQGNSA. The CDR3 runs 14 residues. V shed 5 bases and J 9 bases; nucleotides not matched to a gene: 10. CDR3 in DNA: TGTGCCAGCAGCACGGGGGACAGGGCTAATTGCTACACCTTC. This codes for CASSTGDRANCYTF. Supplemented by reference TRBV7-2 and TRBJ1-2, the full variable domain reads GAGVSQSPSNKVTEKGKDVELRCDPISGHTALYWYRQSLGQGLEFLIYFQGNSAPDKSGLPSDRFSAERTGGSVSTLTIQRTQQEDSAVYLCASSTGDRANCYTFGSGTRLTVV.

The sample holds a few counts of this clonotype. This chain joins TRBV5-1 and TRBJ2-1; TRBD2 aligns across 10 bases. J lost 5 bases, V lost 5 bases, and 4 bases had no gene match. Germline V gives CDR1 SGHRS, CDR2 YFSETQ. The CDR3 extends over 14 amino acids. The CDR3 nucleotides are TGCGCCAGCAGTAAGCGGGAGGGGAACAATGAGCAGTTCTTC. This codes for CASSKREGNNEQFF.

This clonotype appeared many times. This chain uses TRBV7-2 with TRBJ2-3; no reliable D call. Germline V CDR1 and CDR2: SGHTA, FQGNSA. The CDR3 is made up of 13 amino acids. V was pared by 1 base and J by 2 bases, with 4 bases between. The CDR3 DNA is TGTGCCAGCAGCTTAGAGGCCACAGATACGCAGTATTTT. It translates to CASSLEATDTQYF.

The rearrangement links TRBV27 to TRBJ2-3; D may correspond to TRBD1 or TRBD2 (5 bases each). There are 21 residues in the CDR3. Looked up from germline, CDR1 is MNHEY and CDR2 is SMNVEV (reference sequence). V was clipped by 5 bases and J by 1 base, with 31 bases between them. CDR3 region: CASSPRLRGLMVPVGTDTQYF. The CDR3 DNA reads as TGTGCCAGCAGTCCGCGCCTGAGGGGTTTGATGGTGCCCGTGGGCACAGATACGCAGTATTTT.

This clonotype occurred a few times. This rearrangement joins TRBV24-1 to TRBJ2-3; TRBD1 matches 9 bases. CDR1 is KGHDR, CDR2 SFDVKD, per germline. V dropped 4 bases and J dropped 5; count of bases not matched to a gene: 6. The CDR3 runs 15 residues. The CDR3 loop is CATSEPGQGGDTQYF. The DNA for the CDR3 is TGTGCCACCAGTGAACCGGGACAGGGAGGAGATACGCAGTATTTT.

In this sample, this clonotype turned up a few times. The rearrangement uses TRBV28 and TRBJ2-5; 12 positions match TRBD2. CDR3 length equals 17 residues. After removal of 1 base from V and 5 bases from J, the junction contained 8 bases not matched to a gene. CDR1 is MDHEN and CDR2 is SYDVKM in the germline V gene. CDR3 region: CASSLSSSGGERETQYF. CDR3 coding DNA: TGTGCCAGCAGTTTATCCTCTAGCGGGGGGGAGCGGGAGACCCAGTACTTC. Variable domain in full (rest from reference TRBV28 and TRBJ2-5): DVKVTQSSRYLVKRTGEKVFLECVQDMDHENMFWYRQDPGLGLRLIYFSYDVKMKEKGDIPEGYSVSREKKERFSLILESASTNQTSMYLCASSLSSSGGERETQYFGPGTRLLVL.

This clonotype was counted at least ten times. The CDR3 spells CASSPGGGLTEAFF. CDR3 nucleotides: TGTGCCAGCAGCCCGGGAGGGGGGCTCACTGAAGCTTTCTTT. The rearrangement uses TRBV12-3 or TRBV12-4 and TRBJ1-1; a weak D match, TRBD1 (6 bases). Trimming stripped 6 bases from V and 4 bases from J, with 15 bases between. There are 14 residues in the CDR3.

This clonotype was observed a handful of times. This chain connects TRBV20-1 to TRBJ1-6; tentatively, D is TRBD1 (6 bases). Germline V gives CDR1 DFQATT, CDR2 SNEGSKA (reference sequence). The CDR3 totals 16 residues. The V gene lost 0 bases and the J gene lost 0 bases, with 9 bases spanning the gap. For the CDR3, the DNA is TGCAGTGCTAGAGAAGGGGGAAGCTCCTATAATTCACCCCTCCACTTT. Translating gives CSAREGGSSYNSPLHF.

Concerning this clonotype itself: A read error may produce the germline difference seen at one junction end. The V gene is TRBV6-2 or TRBV6-3, the J gene TRBJ2-1; 9 nucleotides agree with TRBD1. There are 15 residues in the CDR3. The germline V gene has CDR1 MNHEY and CDR2 SVGEGT. CDR3 protein: CAGSGPGTGHHEQFF. The CDR3 nucleotides read TGTGCCGGCAGTGGCCCCGGGACAGGGCATCATGAGCAGTTCTTC.

The rearrangement uses TRBV20-1 and TRBJ1-3; D remains ambiguous. The germline V gene has CDR1 DFQATT and CDR2 SNEGSKA (reference sequence). The CDR3 contains 16 residues. The V end was cut by 8 bases, the J end by 8 bases, with 28 bases between. This chain's CDR3 is CSLKGKQDRLRDTIYF. CDR3 nucleotides: TGCAGTCTAAAAGGGAAGCAGGATCGTCTGAGGGACACCATATATTTT.

This clonotype was picked up many times. The chain couples TRBV12-3 or TRBV12-4 to TRBJ2-4; D perhaps matches TRBD1 (6 bases). V was trimmed by 4 bases and J by 2 bases, leaving 9 bases between them. The CDR3 is made up of 14 amino acids. In nucleotides, the CDR3 is TGTGCCAGCAGTTACGGACAGTCCAAAAACATTCAGTACTTC. This translates into CASSYGQSKNIQYF.

At least ten counts were recorded for this clonotype. The chain is built from TRBV4-1 and TRBJ2-1; TRBD2 matches 7 bases. Germline assignment: CDR1 MGHRA and CDR2 YSYEKL. V shed 6 bases and J 3 bases; nucleotides not matched to a gene: 11. This CDR3 is built from 16 residues. For the CDR3, the DNA is TGCGCCAGCAGACGGGATGTACTAGCGCTCTACAATGAGCAGTTCTTC. Its protein product is CASRRDVLALYNEQFF.

This clonotype appeared many times. The V and J genes are TRBV5-5 and TRBJ1-4; TRBD1 matches 8 bases. The length of the CDR3 is 14 residues. From germline, CDR1 is SGHKS and CDR2 YYEKEE (reference sequence). J lost 7 bases, V lost 6 bases, and 8 bases had no gene match. CDR3 DNA sequence: TGTGCCAGCAACCCGGGACAGGACCTTGAAAAACTGTTTTTT. This translates into CASNPGQDLEKLFF.

This clonotype occurred a few times. V usage is TRBV12-3 or TRBV12-4 and J usage is TRBJ1-1; D call uncertain. With 6 bases removed from V and 8 bases from J, the gap between germline ends came to 22 bases. This CDR3 is built from 15 residues. CDR3 nucleotide sequence: TGTGCCAGCAGCAGTACCTTCCCCCGAGCGGGAGAAGCTTTCTTT. Its protein product is CASSSTFPRAGEAFF.

This clonotype showed up many times. The rearrangement links TRBV12-3 or TRBV12-4 to TRBJ2-7, with D tentatively TRBD1 or TRBD2 (5 bases each). Trimming pared 6 bases from V and 2 bases from J, leaving 20 bases between. This CDR3 has 16 amino acids. The CDR3 here is CASSDAGAPGPYEQYF. The CDR3, as DNA: TGTGCCAGCAGCGATGCCGGGGCCCCTGGGCCCTACGAGCAGTACTTC.

Regarding this clonotype: A much more abundant neighbour one base away suggests this may be a read error. This CDR3 is CACSLSTTTDTQYF. The CDR3 DNA sequence: TGTGCCTGCAGCTTATCAACCACCACAGATACGCAGTATTTT. The rearrangement uses TRBV7-2 and TRBJ2-3; D gene ambiguous. Germline CDR1 and CDR2: SGHTA and FQGNSA. There are 14 residues in the CDR3.

The chain links TRBV4-1 to TRBJ1-1; D not resolved. V dropped 3 bases and J dropped 6 bases, with 17 bases sitting between them. The CDR3 is 15 amino acids. The germline V gene encodes CDR1 MGHRA and CDR2 YSYEKL. As DNA, the CDR3 is TGCGCCAGCAGCCAGAGAGCACGCAGGCAATCTGAAGCTTTCTTT. The encoded protein is CASSQRARRQSEAFF.

This clonotype was seen at least ten times. The chain is built from TRBV11-2 and TRBJ2-1; D gene uncertain. Germline assignment: CDR1 SGHAT and CDR2 FQNNGV. The CDR3 covers 13 residues. Between the trimmed V and J ends, which lost 1 base and 5 bases, there was a span of 6 bases. The CDR3 DNA reads as TGTGCCAGCAGCTTAGTAGTTCACAATGAGCAGTTCTTC. Amino acid sequence: CASSLVVHNEQFF.

The chain is built from TRBV20-1 and TRBJ2-2; no clear D gene. The CDR3 loop spans 13 amino acids. Trimming cost V 6 bases and J 6 bases, with 14 bases left between them. The germline V gene encodes CDR1 DFQATT and CDR2 SNEGSKA (reference sequence). DNA for the CDR3: TGCAGTGCGTTAGGGAATCGGGCCGGGGAGCTGTTTTTT. Residues: CSALGNRAGELFF.

The table lists this clonotype with many counts. The V gene is TRBV7-9, the J gene TRBJ1-2, with D hard to call. Germline V gene data show CDR1 as SEHNR and CDR2 as FQNEAQ (reference sequence). V lost 1 base and J 10 bases, leaving 10 bases between the germline ends. There are 12 residues in the CDR3. The DNA of the CDR3 is TGTGCCAGCAGCTTAGATGACGTGATCTACACCTTC. Its protein product is CASSLDDVIYTF. Combining the CDR3 with reference TRBV7-9 and TRBJ1-2 gives the whole variable domain DTGVSQNPRHKITKRGQNVTFRCDPISEHNRLYWYRQTLGQGPEFLTYFQNEAQLEKSRLLSDRFSAERPKGSFSTLEIQRTEQGDSAMYLCASSLDDVIYTFGSGTRLTVV.

The sample holds many counts of this clonotype. The chain couples TRBV4-1 to TRBJ1-1; D gene ambiguous. V was trimmed by 1 base and J by 5 bases, leaving 8 bases between them. This CDR3 contains 13 residues. Germline V gene lookup returns CDR1 MGHRA and CDR2 YSYEKL. The CDR3 sequence: CASSQGAETEAFF. The CDR3 region has the DNA TGCGCCAGCAGCCAAGGCGCGGAAACTGAAGCTTTCTTT.

This clonotype was recorded at least ten times. This rearrangement joins TRBV6-2 or TRBV6-3 to TRBJ1-5, with D tentatively TRBD1 (5 bases). This CDR3 has 15 amino acids. Trimming removed 2 bases at V and 0 bases at J, with 8 bases between. Germline V lookup: CDR1 MNHEY, CDR2 SVGEGT. The CDR3 spells CASSYGGNSNQPQHF. The CDR3, as DNA: TGTGCCAGCAGTTACGGGGGGAATAGCAATCAGCCCCAGCATTTT.

This clonotype showed up many times. This chain connects TRBV7-4 to TRBJ2-7; 10 positions match TRBD2. In germline, CDR1 is SGHVT, CDR2 SQSDAQ. The ends lost 3 bases at V and 0 bases at J; junction bases unmatched: 5. This CDR3 has 16 amino acids. As DNA, the CDR3 is TGTGCCAGCAGCTTCCTAGCTAGCGGGAGCTCCTACGAGCAGTACTTC. As protein: CASSFLASGSSYEQYF.

This clonotype was seen a handful of times. The V call is TRBV20-1, the J call TRBJ2-7, with TRBD2 matching over 11 bases. This CDR3 comprises 14 residues. The germline CDR1 and CDR2 sequences are DFQATT and SNEGSKA (reference sequence). The V and J ends lost 6 bases and 3 bases, in that order; junction bases with no gene match: 7. The CDR3 loop is CSALLAGGLYEQYF. In nucleotides, the CDR3 is TGCAGTGCACTTCTAGCGGGAGGCCTCTACGAGCAGTACTTC.

This clonotype was counted at least ten times. The chain has TRBV7-9 and TRBJ2-2; D remains unclear. Trimming took off 2 bases at V and 6 bases at J, with 13 bases between the two ends. Germline CDR1 is SEHNR and CDR2 is FQNEAQ (reference sequence). The length of the CDR3 is 15 residues. The CDR3 sequence is CASSLTTGEAGELFF. CDR3 DNA: TGTGCCAGCAGCTTAACGACTGGGGAAGCCGGGGAGCTGTTTTTT.

The rearrangement links TRBV5-1 to TRBJ2-3; 10 nucleotides align to TRBD2. This CDR3 region has 16 residues. The germline gives CDR1 SGHRS, CDR2 YFSETQ. Germline trimming cut 2 bases from V and 2 bases from J; bases unmatched to any gene: 5. CDR3 coding DNA: TGCGCCAGCAGCTTCCGCACTAGCGGGGCCACAGATACGCAGTATTTT. This codes for CASSFRTSGATDTQYF.

This clonotype was observed a handful of times. The rearrangement links TRBV10-3 to TRBJ2-2; D is undetermined. This CDR3 has 12 amino acids. V lost 10 bases, J lost 2 bases, and 8 bases lay in between. From germline, CDR1 is ENHRY and CDR2 SYGVKD. In nucleotides, the CDR3 is TGTGCCACTGGGGTAAACACCGGGGAGCTGTTTTTT. Its protein is CATGVNTGELFF.

There are many counts of this clonotype. The chain carries TRBV7-2 and TRBJ1-3; D possibly corresponds to TRBD1 (5 bases). V was pared by 2 bases and J by 4 bases, with 9 bases between. CDR3 length: 14 amino acids. CDR1 and CDR2 from the germline V gene are SGHTA and FQGNSA. CDR3 protein: CASSLNEGGNTIYF. The DNA of the CDR3 is TGTGCCAGCAGCTTAAATGAGGGGGGAAACACCATATATTTT.

This clonotype has ten or more counts. V is TRBV5-6 and J is TRBJ2-5, with D possibly matching TRBD2 (5 bases). Trimming removed 3 bases from V and 3 bases from J, with 18 bases in between. Germline CDR1 SGHDT, CDR2 YYEEEE. The CDR3 sequence is 16 residues long. The CDR3 sequence is CASSSLANAVEETQYF. The CDR3 nucleotides read TGTGCCAGCAGCTCCCTAGCCAATGCCGTCGAAGAGACCCAGTACTTC.